The following is a T cell receptor (beta chain) sequence with its context. The sample comes from a study of blood T cell repertoires in COVID-19. V gave up 7 bases and J gave up 6 bases; unmatched junction bases: 11. There are 14 residues in the CDR3. The germline V gene encodes CDR1 MNHEY and CDR2 SMNVEV (reference sequence). How the authors handled the data: Amplified reference gene primers provided the basis for estimating nucleated cell counts. Method: immunoSEQ multiplex PCR; TCRdb's copy keeps in-frame clones and lacks some. For V, J and clone size, that table is used; D and trimming come from the DNA. The table records about 49,000 clones, roughly 80% of them present only once.

The chain joins TRBV27 to TRBJ1-1, with 7 bases that match TRBD1. What was sequenced was peripheral blood. This sequence originates from a woman in her sixties with acute or convalescent COVID-19. The CDR3 nucleotides are TGTGCCAGCACCAAGCAGGGGGGCAGGGCTGAAGCTTTCTTT. This encodes CASTKQGGRAEAFF.